The rows below give T cell receptor beta chains drawn from one sample of a study of blood T cells in healthy people across ages. From the 5' RACE reads, TCRdb called clonotypes with MiXCR, one entry per CDR3 protein. The table lists about 680,000 distinct CDR3 sequences, 45% to 50% of them singletons. The sequenced sample consisted of blood. These receptors all come from a woman aged 55-69 years in good health. Both conserved end residues are part of each CDR3. Each record gives: CDR3 DNA, CDR3 protein, J gene, D gene, V gene, clone size. The D gene is left open where the match is weak. Not all rows give a size; the values are once, few, many and, for expanded clones, a class.

DNA: TGCAGTGCTAGAGATTCCCGACTAGCGGGAACCTACGAGCAGTACTTC; CDR3: CSARDSRLAGTYEQYF; J: TRBJ2-7; D: TRBD2; V: TRBV20-1; size: -
DNA: TGCGCCAGCAGCTTAAGCGGGAGAGTCGACGAGCAGTACTTC; CDR3: CASSLSGRVDEQYF; J: TRBJ2-7; D: TRBD2; V: TRBV5-1; size: few
DNA: TGTGCCAACAGCTTAGGGCAGGGATCCTACGAGCAGTACTTC; CDR3: CANSLGQGSYEQYF; J: TRBJ2-7; D: -; V: TRBV7-2; size: -
DNA: TGTGCCAGCAGCTACAGGGTTAGCACTGAAGCTTTCTTT; CDR3: CASSYRVSTEAFF; J: TRBJ1-1; D: -; V: TRBV6-5; size: -
DNA: TGTGCCAGCAGCGTACTCACAGATACGCAGTATTTT; CDR3: CASSVLTDTQYF; J: TRBJ2-3; D: -; V: TRBV9; size: few
DNA: TGTGCCAGCAGCGGGACATTACCTGATGAGCAGTTCTTC; CDR3: CASSGTLPDEQFF; J: TRBJ2-1; D: -; V: TRBV7-3; size: -
DNA: TGTGTCAGCAGTTTGGAGGCTCAGCCCCAGCATTTT; CDR3: CVSSLEAQPQHF; J: TRBJ1-5; D: -; V: TRBV12-3/TRBV12-4; size: -
DNA: TGCGCCAGCAGCGCGAGATTGGCCTGCGAGCAGTACTTC; CDR3: CASSARLACEQYF; J: TRBJ2-7; D: -; V: TRBV5-1; size: -
DNA: TGTGCCAGCAGTGGGGGACTAGCGGGAGGCCGGGATACGCAGTATTTT; CDR3: CASSGGLAGGRDTQYF; J: TRBJ2-3; D: TRBD2; V: TRBV25-1; size: few
DNA: TGTGCCAGCAGTTCCCCCCCCCTATCTAGCGGGAGGCACCAAGAGACCCAGTACTTC; CDR3: CASSSPPLSSGRHQETQYF; J: TRBJ2-5; D: TRBD2; V: TRBV27; size: few
DNA: TGTGCCAGCAGCCCGGAAAACAGGGGAATGAACACTGAAGCTTTCTTT; CDR3: CASSPENRGMNTEAFF; J: TRBJ1-1; D: TRBD1; V: TRBV13; size: -
DNA: TGTGCCAGCACTCCAGGACCGATTAATTCACCCCTCCACTTT; CDR3: CASTPGPINSPLHF; J: TRBJ1-6; D: -; V: TRBV12-3/TRBV12-4; size: -
DNA: TGTGCCAGCAGTGAGCCTTCCGGGACAGGGTGGAATTCACCCCTCCACTTT; CDR3: CASSEPSGTGWNSPLHF; J: TRBJ1-6; D: TRBD1; V: TRBV25-1; size: -
DNA: TGTGCCAGCACCTCCAGGGGCCACTATGGCTACACCTTC; CDR3: CASTSRGHYGYTF; J: TRBJ1-2; D: -; V: TRBV28; size: -
DNA: TGCAGTGCCCAATCAGGTCAGCAAGAGACCCAGTACTTC; CDR3: CSAQSGQQETQYF; J: TRBJ2-5; D: -; V: TRBV20-1; size: few
DNA: TGCGCCAGCAGGCCAATCAGGACAGGGAGCTCCTACAATGAGCAGTACTTC; CDR3: CASRPIRTGSSYNEQYF; J: TRBJ2-7; D: TRBD1; V: TRBV5-1; size: -
DNA: TGTGCCAGCAGCGTAAGGGCTAGCGGCCCGAGTACCGGGGAGCTGTTTTTT; CDR3: CASSVRASGPSTGELFF; J: TRBJ2-2; D: TRBD2; V: TRBV9; size: -
DNA: TGTGCCGGCAGTGGTAGAACCAGCTCCTACAATGAGCAGTTCTTC; CDR3: CAGSGRTSSYNEQFF; J: TRBJ2-1; D: -; V: TRBV2; size: -
DNA: TGTGCCAGCAGCCGCGGACTAGCGGGCCGATCCTTCTACGTGCAGTACTTC; CDR3: CASSRGLAGRSFYVQYF; J: TRBJ2-5; D: TRBD2; V: TRBV6-1; size: once
DNA: TGCAGTGCGCCCCGACGGGGGGCCTACGAGCAGTACTTC; CDR3: CSAPRRGAYEQYF; J: TRBJ2-7; D: TRBD2; V: TRBV20-1; size: -
DNA: TGTGCCAGCAGTGGGTACAGCTATGGCTACACCTTC; CDR3: CASSGYSYGYTF; J: TRBJ1-2; D: -; V: TRBV2; size: -
DNA: TGTGCCAGCAGCAGCGTGGACAGGGATATCTACGAGCAGTACTTC; CDR3: CASSSVDRDIYEQYF; J: TRBJ2-7; D: TRBD1; V: TRBV7-9; size: once
DNA: TGTGCCAGCAGCCCCGGAATCTTAGTTGACTATGGCTACACCTTC; CDR3: CASSPGILVDYGYTF; J: TRBJ1-2; D: -; V: TRBV3-1; size: -
DNA: TGCCGTGCTAGAGGAATCAGATATAGCAATCAGCCCCAGCATTTT; CDR3: CRARGIRYSNQPQHF; J: TRBJ1-5; D: -; V: TRBV20-1; size: -
DNA: TGTGCCAGCAGCCCTAACAGGGTCGAGCAGTACTTC; CDR3: CASSPNRVEQYF; J: TRBJ2-7; D: -; V: TRBV16; size: few
DNA: TGTGCCAGCAGTTCCCGATACAGGAACACCGGGGAGCTGTTTTTT; CDR3: CASSSRYRNTGELFF; J: TRBJ2-2; D: -; V: TRBV12-3/TRBV12-4; size: -
DNA: TGTGCCAGCAGTCGGACAGGGGAGAATTCACCCCTCCACTTT; CDR3: CASSRTGENSPLHF; J: TRBJ1-6; D: TRBD1; V: TRBV6-5; size: -
DNA: TGTGCCAGCAGCCACCAGGCTACCCGGTACGAGCAGTACTTC; CDR3: CASSHQATRYEQYF; J: TRBJ2-7; D: -; V: TRBV16; size: few
DNA: TGTGCCAGCAGTTTAGCCACGCCGGGAACACAGCAGTACTTC; CDR3: CASSLATPGTQQYF; J: TRBJ2-7; D: -; V: TRBV12-3/TRBV12-4; size: few
DNA: TGCAGTGCTATCGAAGCCTCTAGCGGGAGCTACAATGAGCAGTTCTTC; CDR3: CSAIEASSGSYNEQFF; J: TRBJ2-1; D: TRBD2; V: TRBV20-1; size: -
DNA: TGCGCCAGCAGCACCGGACAGGGGGCTGTGATTGAGCAGTTCTTC; CDR3: CASSTGQGAVIEQFF; J: TRBJ2-1; D: TRBD1; V: TRBV5-1; size: -
DNA: TGCGCCAGCAGCTCCCTACAGGGGTCGACTGAAGCTTTCTTT; CDR3: CASSSLQGSTEAFF; J: TRBJ1-1; D: TRBD1; V: TRBV5-1; size: -
DNA: TGCAGTGCTTGTATTAGCGGGGCCCATAGCACAGATACGCAGTATTTT; CDR3: CSACISGAHSTDTQYF; J: TRBJ2-3; D: TRBD2; V: TRBV20-1; size: -
DNA: TGCGCCAGCAGCCAAACAGGGGGCGAAAGTTCACCCCTCCACTTT; CDR3: CASSQTGGESSPLHF; J: TRBJ1-6; D: TRBD1; V: TRBV4-3; size: few
DNA: TGCGCCAGCAGCTCCGGGACAGCCACCTACGAGCAGTACTTC; CDR3: CASSSGTATYEQYF; J: TRBJ2-7; D: TRBD1; V: TRBV5-1; size: -
DNA: TGTGCCATCAGTGACTGGCAGGGGCCGTCCTACGAGCAGTACTTC; CDR3: CAISDWQGPSYEQYF; J: TRBJ2-7; D: -; V: TRBV10-3; size: -
DNA: TGTGCCAGCAGCTCGGACAGCAGCCACACTGAAGCTTTCTTT; CDR3: CASSSDSSHTEAFF; J: TRBJ1-1; D: -; V: TRBV12-3/TRBV12-4; size: few
DNA: TGTGCCAGCAAGCGAACGGGGGGACACAATGAGCAGTTCTTC; CDR3: CASKRTGGHNEQFF; J: TRBJ2-1; D: TRBD2; V: TRBV7-2; size: few
DNA: TGTGCCAGCAGCTTAGCGGAAGGACTAGCGGCCGGTATCCGTCCGAGCTCCTACAATGAGCAGTTCTTC; CDR3: CASSLAEGLAAGIRPSSYNEQFF; J: TRBJ2-1; D: TRBD2; V: TRBV7-6; size: -
DNA: TGTGCCAGCAGAGGTAGCGGGAGGGCCGACGAGCAGTACTTC; CDR3: CASRGSGRADEQYF; J: TRBJ2-7; D: TRBD2; V: TRBV28; size: -
DNA: TGTGCCAGCAGTTACTCGGGGACAACCTATGGCTACACCTTC; CDR3: CASSYSGTTYGYTF; J: TRBJ1-2; D: -; V: TRBV6-5; size: few
DNA: TGTGCCACCAGTGATGTCCCGGGACAGGGAAACTCCTACAATGAGCAGTTCTTC; CDR3: CATSDVPGQGNSYNEQFF; J: TRBJ2-1; D: TRBD1; V: TRBV24-1; size: -
DNA: TGTGCCAGCACTAAAGACAGGGCAACCCGGCCGTTTTTT; CDR3: CASTKDRATRPFF; J: TRBJ1-4; D: TRBD1; V: TRBV7-9; size: few
DNA: TGTGCCACCAGCAGAGATGTTAAGACTAGCGGACACAATGAGCAGTTCTTC; CDR3: CATSRDVKTSGHNEQFF; J: TRBJ2-1; D: TRBD2; V: TRBV15; size: -
DNA: TGTGCCAGCAGCTTAGTCGATGGGGGGCAAAACATTCAGTACTTC; CDR3: CASSLVDGGQNIQYF; J: TRBJ2-4; D: -; V: TRBV7-2; size: -
DNA: TGCGGCGTTCGACAGGGGAGGGAGAACACTGAAGCTTTCTTT; CDR3: CGVRQGRENTEAFF; J: TRBJ1-1; D: TRBD1; V: TRBV29-1; size: -
DNA: TGCAGTGCTAGAGATCAAGAGGATACGCAGTATTTT; CDR3: CSARDQEDTQYF; J: TRBJ2-3; D: -; V: TRBV20-1; size: -
DNA: TGTGCCAGCAGCCGGGCCGGCGGGAGCTCCTACGAGCAGTACTTC; CDR3: CASSRAGGSSYEQYF; J: TRBJ2-7; D: TRBD2; V: TRBV5-4; size: -
DNA: TGTGCCAGCAGCTTGGGAGCGGGGCAGTTCTTC; CDR3: CASSLGAGQFF; J: TRBJ2-1; D: -; V: TRBV7-9; size: -
DNA: TGTGCCAGCAGCTCCCAAACAGGGGCAGATACGCAGTATTTT; CDR3: CASSSQTGADTQYF; J: TRBJ2-3; D: TRBD1; V: TRBV7-2; size: once
DNA: TGTGCCAGCAGCGAGGGGTACGAGCAGTACTTC; CDR3: CASSEGYEQYF; J: TRBJ2-7; D: -; V: TRBV6-5; size: -